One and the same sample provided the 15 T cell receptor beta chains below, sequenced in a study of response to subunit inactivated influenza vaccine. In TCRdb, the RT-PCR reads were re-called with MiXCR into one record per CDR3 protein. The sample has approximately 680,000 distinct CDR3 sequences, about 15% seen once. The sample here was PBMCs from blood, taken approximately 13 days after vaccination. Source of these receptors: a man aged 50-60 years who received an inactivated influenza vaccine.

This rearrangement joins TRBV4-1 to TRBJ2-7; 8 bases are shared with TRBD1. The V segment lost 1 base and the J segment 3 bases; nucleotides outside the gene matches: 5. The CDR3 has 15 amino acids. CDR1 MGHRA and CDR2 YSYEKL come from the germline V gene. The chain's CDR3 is CASSQGDRWVYEQYF. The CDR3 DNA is TGCGCCAGCAGCCAAGGGGACAGGTGGGTCTACGAGCAGTACTTC.

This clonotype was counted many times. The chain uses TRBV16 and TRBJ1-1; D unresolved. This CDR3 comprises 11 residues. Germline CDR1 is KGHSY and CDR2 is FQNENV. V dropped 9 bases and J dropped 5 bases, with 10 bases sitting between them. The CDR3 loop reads CASSLRTEAFF. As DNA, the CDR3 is TGTGCCAGTAGTCTCCGGACTGAAGCTTTCTTT.

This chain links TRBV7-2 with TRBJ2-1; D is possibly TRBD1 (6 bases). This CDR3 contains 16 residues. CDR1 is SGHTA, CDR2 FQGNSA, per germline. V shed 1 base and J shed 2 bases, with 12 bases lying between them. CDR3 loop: CASSLVTGFTYNEQFF. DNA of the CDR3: TGTGCCAGCAGCTTAGTAACAGGGTTTACCTACAATGAGCAGTTCTTC.

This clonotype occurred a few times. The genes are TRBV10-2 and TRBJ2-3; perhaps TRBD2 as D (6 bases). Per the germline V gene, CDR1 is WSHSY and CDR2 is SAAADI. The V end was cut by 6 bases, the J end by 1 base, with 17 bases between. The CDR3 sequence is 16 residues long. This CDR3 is CASRSTPQRGTDTQYF. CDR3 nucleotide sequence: TGCGCCAGCAGATCAACCCCCCAGCGGGGCACAGATACGCAGTATTTT.

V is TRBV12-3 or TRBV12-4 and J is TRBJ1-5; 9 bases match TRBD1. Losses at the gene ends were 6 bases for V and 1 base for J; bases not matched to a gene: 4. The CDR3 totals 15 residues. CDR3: CASRPTGGSNQPQHF. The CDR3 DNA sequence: TGTGCCAGCAGACCCACAGGGGGCAGCAATCAGCCCCAGCATTTT.

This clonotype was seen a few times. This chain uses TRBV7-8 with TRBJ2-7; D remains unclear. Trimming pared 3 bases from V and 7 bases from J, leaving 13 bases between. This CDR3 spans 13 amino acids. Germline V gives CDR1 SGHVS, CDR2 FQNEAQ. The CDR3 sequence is CASSFSVGAEQYF. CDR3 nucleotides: TGTGCCAGCAGCTTCTCCGTGGGCGCGGAGCAGTACTTC.

This CDR3 is CASSEILAGDTQYF. CDR3 nucleotides: TGTGCCAGCAGTGAAATCTTAGCGGGAGATACGCAGTATTTT. V and J are TRBV2 and TRBJ2-3, with TRBD2 identical over 7 bases. The V segment lost 2 bases and the J segment 5 bases; nucleotides outside the gene matches: 4. The germline V gene has CDR1 SNHLY and CDR2 FYNNEI. CDR3 length: 14 amino acids.

The DNA of the CDR3 is TGTGCCAGCAGTTACTCCGGGACACGGTTGGACAGCACAGATACGCAGTATTTT. Protein: CASSYSGTRLDSTDTQYF. The genes are TRBV6-5 and TRBJ2-3, with D possibly being TRBD1 (6 bases). Germline V gene lookup returns CDR1 MNHEY and CDR2 SVGAGI. Trimming removed 0 bases at V and 0 bases at J, with 16 bases between. This CDR3 has 18 residues.

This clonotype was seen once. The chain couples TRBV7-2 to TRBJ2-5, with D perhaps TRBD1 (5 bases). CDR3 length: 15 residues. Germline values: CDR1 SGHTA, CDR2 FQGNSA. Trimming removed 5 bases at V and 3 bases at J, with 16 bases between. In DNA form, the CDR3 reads TGTGCCAGCAGCCCAGACAGTTACTATAAAGAGACCCAGTACTTC. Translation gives CASSPDSYYKETQYF.

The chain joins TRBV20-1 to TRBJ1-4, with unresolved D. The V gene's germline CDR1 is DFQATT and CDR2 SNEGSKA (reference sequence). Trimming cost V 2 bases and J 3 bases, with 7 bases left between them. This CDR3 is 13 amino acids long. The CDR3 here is CSARPGANEKLFF. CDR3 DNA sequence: TGCAGTGCTAGACCGGGAGCTAATGAAAAACTGTTTTTT.

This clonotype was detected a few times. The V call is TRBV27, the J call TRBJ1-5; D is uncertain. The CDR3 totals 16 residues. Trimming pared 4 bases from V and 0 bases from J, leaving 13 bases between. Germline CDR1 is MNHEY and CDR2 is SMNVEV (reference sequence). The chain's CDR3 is CASSSGFQRSNQPQHF. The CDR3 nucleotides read TGTGCCAGCAGTTCCGGTTTCCAGCGTAGCAATCAGCCCCAGCATTTT.

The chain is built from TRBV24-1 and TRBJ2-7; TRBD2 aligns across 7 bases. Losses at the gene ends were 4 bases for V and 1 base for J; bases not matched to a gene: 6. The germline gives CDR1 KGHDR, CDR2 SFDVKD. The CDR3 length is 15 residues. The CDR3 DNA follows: TGTGCCACCAGTGACTGGGACGGGGGGTCCTACGAGCAGTACTTC. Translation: CATSDWDGGSYEQYF.

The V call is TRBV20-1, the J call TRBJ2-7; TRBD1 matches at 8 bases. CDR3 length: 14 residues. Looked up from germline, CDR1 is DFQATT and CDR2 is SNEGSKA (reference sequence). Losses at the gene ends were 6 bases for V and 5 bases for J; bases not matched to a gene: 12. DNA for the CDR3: TGCAGTGCATCAGGGGGCCCCTCTTGGAACGAGCAGTACTTC. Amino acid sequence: CSASGGPSWNEQYF.

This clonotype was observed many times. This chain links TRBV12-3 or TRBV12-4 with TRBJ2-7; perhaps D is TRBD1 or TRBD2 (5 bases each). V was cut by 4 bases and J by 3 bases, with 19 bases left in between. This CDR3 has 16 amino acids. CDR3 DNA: TGTGCCAGCAGTTCGGGGTGGGACCGAGATTTCTACGAGCAGTACTTC. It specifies CASSSGWDRDFYEQYF.

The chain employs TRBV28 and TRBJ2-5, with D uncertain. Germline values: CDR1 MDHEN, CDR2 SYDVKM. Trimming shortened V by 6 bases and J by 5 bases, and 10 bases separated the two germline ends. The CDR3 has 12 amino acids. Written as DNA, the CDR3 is TGTGCCAGCAGCCCTTTTGGTGAGACCCAGTACTTC. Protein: CASSPFGETQYF.